Listed below are T cell receptor beta chains from one sample, sequenced in a study of shared clonotypes between healthy human individuals. This table comes from immunoSEQ multiplex PCR, and its TCRdb copy is limited to in-frame clones, with some not included. The data show roughly 2.2 million clones, with 80% to 95% seen just once and 0.37% held by the top ten. Material for sequencing was naive CD4+ T cells from PBMCs. The receptors shown here come from a man aged 18 to 30 in good health. Some clones in this sample may be carry-over from other donors' samples. Both conserved end residues are part of each CDR3. D genes are given only for firm matches. The listing skips clone size in some rows; elsewhere it reads once, few, many or a size class.

>.|TRBV2|.|TRBJ2-5
TGTGCCAGCAGTACCAGGGCCCCCCAAGAGACCCAGTACTTC
CASSTRAPQETQYF
>.|TRBV6-1|TRBD1|TRBJ1-1
TGTGCCAGCAGTGGGGACAGAATGAACACTGAAGCTTTCTTT
CASSGDRMNTEAFF
>.|TRBV4-1|.|TRBJ2-7
TGCGCCAGCAGCCAAGTGGCTTCATCCTACGAGCAGTACTTC
CASSQVASSYEQYF
>.|TRBV28|.|TRBJ1-2
TGTGCCAGCAGTTTAGGGCACTTAAACTATGGCTACACCTTC
CASSLGHLNYGYTF
>.|TRBV10-3|TRBD2|TRBJ2-7
TGTGCCATGAGTAGCGGGAACCTCGCCTACGAGCAGTACTTC
CAMSSGNLAYEQYF
>.|TRBV9|.|TRBJ2-5
TGTGCCAGCAGCGTAGCAGGGGACACTCACAACCAAGAGACCCAGTACTTC
CASSVAGDTHNQETQYF
>.|TRBV18|.|TRBJ2-2
TGTGCCAGCTACACCCAAAAGGACACCGGGGAGCTGTTTTTT
CASYTQKDTGELFF
>.|TRBV28|TRBD1|TRBJ1-1
TGTGCCAGCAGTTCCAGGGACAGGGGAAAAGCTTTCTTT
CASSSRDRGKAFF
>.|TRBV7-9|.|TRBJ1-2
TGTGCCAGCAGCTTAGTACAGATACAGGATGGCTACACCTTC
CASSLVQIQDGYTF
>.|TRBV6-1|.|TRBJ1-1
TGTGCCAGCATAAACCTGGGAGGGAACACTGAAGCTTTCTTT
CASINLGGNTEAFF
>.|TRBV29-1|.|TRBJ2-7
TGCAGCGTTGAGCGGGTTCCGGGGGAGCAGTACTTC
CSVERVPGEQYF
>.|TRBV18|.|TRBJ2-7
TGTGCCAGCTCACCACCGTCGATAGGGACCCTCTACGAGCAGTACTTC
CASSPPSIGTLYEQYF
>.|TRBV2|.|TRBJ1-1
TGTGCCAGCAACAGTAAATCGAACACTGAAGCTTTCTTT
CASNSKSNTEAFF
>.|TRBV5-1|.|TRBJ2-3
TGCGCCACCCTCAATCAGGTCGGCACAGATACGCAGTATTTT
CATLNQVGTDTQYF
>.|TRBV6-6|.|TRBJ2-7
TGTGCCAGCAGTAACCCAGGGGCCTACGAGCAGTACTTC
CASSNPGAYEQYF
>.|TRBV2|.|TRBJ2-2
TGTGCCAGCAGTGTTTCTGGGACCTTCACCGGGGAGCTGTTTTTT
CASSVSGTFTGELFF
>few|TRBV28|.|TRBJ1-2
TGTGCCAGCAGCCTCCTGGACTATGGCTACACCTTC
CASSLLDYGYTF
>.|TRBV18|TRBD1|TRBJ2-2
TGTGCCAGCGCCTGGACAGGGGTCGTGAACACCGGGGAGCTGTTTTTT
CASAWTGVVNTGELFF
>.|TRBV27|.|TRBJ2-1
TGTGCCAGCAGTTTTGTAGGGGGGCCGATCGACAATGAGCAGTTCTTC
CASSFVGGPIDNEQFF
>.|TRBV5-4|TRBD2|TRBJ2-3
TGTGCCAGCAGCTTGGGCAGCGGGAGGACGACAGATACGCAGTATTTT
CASSLGSGRTTDTQYF
>.|TRBV9|TRBD2|TRBJ2-7
TGTGCCAGCAGCGTAAGCGGGAGGAGCGACGAGCAGTACTTC
CASSVSGRSDEQYF
>once|TRBV28|TRBD1|TRBJ2-3
TGTGCCAGCAGGACAGGGACAGATACGCAGTATTTT
CASRTGTDTQYF
>.|TRBV5-1|TRBD2|TRBJ2-1
TGCGCCAGCAGCAGACTAGCGGGTTCCTACAATGAGCAGTTCTTC
CASSRLAGSYNEQFF
>.|TRBV28|TRBD1|TRBJ2-3
TGTGCCAGCAGTTTGCAAACACAGGGGGCCCCGCAGTATTTT
CASSLQTQGAPQYF
>.|TRBV7-2|.|TRBJ1-2
TGTGCCAGCAGTGAACAGGGAGAAGGCTACACCTTC
CASSEQGEGYTF
>.|TRBV29-1|TRBD1|TRBJ2-3
TGCAGCGTAACGACAGGGCCTAGCACAGATACGCAGTATTTT
CSVTTGPSTDTQYF
>once|TRBV30|.|TRBJ2-5
TGTGCCTGGAGTGGTAAAGCGAGTAAAGAAGAGACCCAGTACTTC
CAWSGKASKEETQYF
>.|TRBV18|.|TRBJ2-3
TGTGCCAGCTCACCTCTAGGAACAGATACGCAGTATTTT
CASSPLGTDTQYF
>.|TRBV9|.|TRBJ2-5
TGTGCCAGCAGCGTAGGAGGGCCGCAAGAGACCCAGTACTTC
CASSVGGPQETQYF